The 21 T cell receptor beta chains below all came from one sample that was sequenced in a study of blood T cell repertoires in COVID-19. Some clones are missing from TCRdb's copy, which holds only in-frame ones; the method was immunoSEQ multiplex PCR. The table has 150,000 to 200,000 clones, nearly 80% seen once. The specimen was peripheral blood. The receptors here all came from a woman aged 70 to 79 with acute or convalescent COVID-19.

In regard to this clone: This same CDR3 is encoded by further DNA sequences in the sample. This sequence joins TRBV19 and TRBJ1-5, with D perhaps matching TRBD1 (5 bases). Per germline, CDR1 LNHDA and CDR2 SQIVND (reference sequence). There are 14 residues in the CDR3. The ends were cut back, 4 bases at V and 1 base at J, with 8 bases in the middle. The CDR3 DNA is TGTGCCAGTAGTACGGGGGTAAGCAATCAGCCCCAGCATTTT. Translating it yields CASSTGVSNQPQHF.

This chain links TRBV28 with TRBJ2-1; the D gene is possibly TRBD2 (5 bases). CDR3 size: 14 residues. CDR1 and CDR2 (germline): MDHEN, SYDVKM. Trimming took 3 bases from V and 7 from J, leaving 13 bases between them. The CDR3 region is CASSFGKSGNEQFF. DNA of the CDR3: TGTGCCAGCAGTTTCGGGAAATCCGGGAATGAGCAGTTCTTC.

This clone was found a few times. V usage is TRBV7-8 and J usage is TRBJ1-2; tentative D call: TRBD1 (5 bases). V lost 2 bases, J lost 7 bases, and 17 bases lay in between. The CDR3 totals 15 residues. Per germline, CDR1 SGHVS and CDR2 FQNEAQ. The CDR3 region is CASSLSFSGVGGYTF. DNA of the CDR3: TGTGCCAGCAGCTTAAGTTTCTCGGGGGTGGGTGGCTACACCTTC.

The chain combines TRBV27 with TRBJ1-5; 8 bases fit TRBD1. Germline CDR1 reads MNHEY; CDR2 reads SMNVEV (reference sequence). This CDR3 has 16 residues. The J segment lost 5 bases and the V segment lost 6 bases, leaving 12 bases of the junction unmatched. The CDR3 loop is CASRTTGAQGDQPQHF. In DNA form, the CDR3 reads TGTGCCAGCAGAACGACAGGGGCTCAGGGCGATCAGCCCCAGCATTTT.

This rearrangement joins TRBV18 to TRBJ2-3; D call uncertain. This CDR3 region has 12 residues. CDR1 is KGHSH, CDR2 LQKENI, per germline. V lost 4 bases to trimming and J lost 1 base, with 3 bases between them. CDR3 coding DNA: TGTGCCAGCTCACGAGGCACAGATACGCAGTATTTT. Residues: CASSRGTDTQYF.

The count of this clone is one. The chain employs TRBV5-5 and TRBJ1-5, with TRBD1 matching over 7 bases. CDR1 is SGHKS and CDR2 is YYEKEE in the germline V gene (reference sequence). The CDR3 contains 15 residues. V was pared by 4 bases and J by 0 bases, with 4 bases of the junction left unmatched. In DNA, the CDR3 is TGTGCCAGCAGCCGGGGGACAGATAGCAATCAGCCCCAGCATTTT. Amino acids: CASSRGTDSNQPQHF.

V is TRBV19 and J is TRBJ1-2; 10 nucleotides match TRBD1. Germline V gives CDR1 LNHDA, CDR2 SQIVND (reference sequence). J was trimmed by 1 base and V by 1 base; bases with no gene match: 18. The CDR3 has 21 residues. Here the CDR3 DNA reads TGTGCCAGTAGTATAGCCCTTCAACGGCCGAGGACAGGGGGAGTTAACTATGGCTACACCTTC. Amino acid sequence: CASSIALQRPRTGGVNYGYTF.

The chain uses TRBV5-8 and TRBJ2-7; 7 bases line up with TRBD1. Germline CDR1 SGHTS, CDR2 YDEGEE. The CDR3 contains 13 residues. The trim removed 1 base at V and 3 bases at J, leaving 1 base unmatched. CDR3 loop: CASSLYRGYEQYF. DNA for the CDR3: TGTGCCAGCAGCTTGTACAGGGGCTACGAGCAGTACTTC.

This clone turned up a few times. The gene calls are TRBV4-1 and TRBJ2-1; D unresolved. CDR1 and CDR2 (germline): MGHRA, YSYEKL. Trimming removed 3 bases from V and 5 bases from J, with 14 bases in between. The CDR3 is 15 residues long. This chain's CDR3 is CASSHRLNSDNEQFF. CDR3 in DNA: TGCGCCAGCAGCCATAGACTGAACTCTGACAATGAGCAGTTCTTC.

This clone showed up just a few times. This chain connects TRBV6-6 to TRBJ2-7, with D perhaps matching TRBD2 (5 bases). Germline loops: CDR1 MNHNY, CDR2 SVGAGI (reference sequence). The length of the CDR3 is 12 residues. Trimming stripped 2 bases from V and 5 bases from J, with 7 bases between. The CDR3 sequence: CASSYLRDEQYF. The CDR3 DNA follows: TGTGCCAGCAGTTACCTGAGGGACGAGCAGTACTTC.

V gene TRBV7-9 combines with J gene TRBJ2-6, with D perhaps matching TRBD1 (5 bases). The CDR3 has 17 amino acids. Between the trimmed V and J ends, which lost 5 bases and 4 bases, there was a span of 18 bases. Germline CDR1 SEHNR, CDR2 FQNEAQ (reference sequence). The CDR3 reads CASSILGQGMGANVLTF. The CDR3 DNA is TGTGCCAGCAGCATATTAGGGCAGGGTATGGGGGCCAACGTCCTGACTTTC.

This chain connects TRBV14 to TRBJ2-7; 11 bases are a match to TRBD2. This CDR3 comprises 16 residues. Germline CDR1 reads SGHDN; CDR2 reads FVKESK. J lost 1 base, V lost 1 base, and 3 bases had no gene match. The CDR3 sequence: CASSQVGLAASYEQYF. The CDR3 DNA follows: TGTGCCAGCAGCCAAGTGGGACTAGCGGCGTCCTACGAGCAGTACTTC.

The chain uses TRBV6-5 and TRBJ2-5; 7 bases line up with TRBD2. Germline CDR1 reads MNHEY; CDR2 reads SVGAGI. CDR3 length equals 12 residues. V lost 8 bases and J lost 2; bases outside the gene matches: 2. CDR3 DNA sequence: TGTGCCAGCGGACTAGGTCAAGAGACCCAGTACTTC. Its protein product is CASGLGQETQYF.

This clone was detected many times. The chain is built from TRBV5-1 and TRBJ2-3; D unclear. CDR3 length equals 15 residues. Trimming shortened V by 1 base and J by 0 bases, and 9 bases separated the two germline ends. Germline CDR1 reads SGHRS; CDR2 reads YFSETQ. CDR3 bases: TGCGCCAGCAGCTTGAGCTTACGGAGCACAGATACGCAGTATTTT. Amino acids: CASSLSLRSTDTQYF. Using reference TRBV5-1 and TRBJ2-3 for the parts outside the CDR3, the full variable domain is KAGVTQTPRYLIKTRGQQVTLSCSPISGHRSVSWYQQTPGQGLQFLFEYFSETQRNKGNFPGRFSGRQFSNSRSEMNVSTLELGDSALYLCASSLSLRSTDTQYFGPGTRLTVL.

The CDR3 region is CASSRGSTQYF. The CDR3 bases are TGTGCCAGCAGCAGGGGGAGTACGCAGTATTTT. This sequence joins TRBV3-1 (or the pseudogene TRBV3-2) and TRBJ2-3; D is perhaps TRBD1 (6 bases). Germline loops: CDR1 LGHDT, CDR2 YNNKEL (reference sequence). This CDR3 spans 11 amino acids. Trimming left V 5 bases short and J 8 bases short, with 8 bases between.

This clone has only one observation. V is TRBV3-1 (or the pseudogene TRBV3-2) and J is TRBJ1-2, with D unclear. V dropped 4 bases and J dropped 2 bases, with 8 bases sitting between them. CDR3 length equals 13 residues. Per germline, CDR1 LGHDT and CDR2 YNNKEL (reference sequence). CDR3 sequence (DNA): TGTGCCAGCAGCCCGCGCGGCAACTATGGCTACACCTTC. Protein product: CASSPRGNYGYTF.

A single count supports this clone. The chain recombines TRBV9 with TRBJ1-4; D call uncertain. Germline values: CDR1 SGDLS, CDR2 YYNGEE. This CDR3 is 14 amino acids long. V was shortened by 4 bases and J by 12 bases, with 19 bases between the two germline ends. DNA of the CDR3: TGTGCCAGCAGCTTAGATTTCCCCCCGGCGGAACTGTTTTTT. This sequence encodes CASSLDFPPAELFF.

The V and J genes are TRBV5-1 and TRBJ2-7; D might be TRBD1 (6 bases). Germline V gives CDR1 SGHRS, CDR2 YFSETQ. The CDR3 runs 15 residues. Trimming pared 0 bases from V and 1 base from J, leaving 11 bases between. The CDR3 here is CASSLVQGGSYEQYF. The CDR3 DNA reads TGCGCCAGCAGCTTGGTACAGGGCGGATCCTACGAGCAGTACTTC.

J is TRBJ2-5 and V is TRBV5-1, with D tentatively TRBD2 (5 bases). Between the trimmed V and J ends, which lost 0 bases and 4 bases, there was a span of 13 bases. Germline-derived CDR1 and CDR2 are SGHRS and YFSETQ. The CDR3 totals 15 residues. CDR3 nucleotide sequence: TGCGCCAGCAGCTTGGCTGACTACAGTCGAGAGACCCAGTACTTC. Residues: CASSLADYSRETQYF. The full variable domain, its missing parts supplied by reference TRBV5-1 and TRBJ2-5, is KAGVTQTPRYLIKTRGQQVTLSCSPISGHRSVSWYQQTPGQGLQFLFEYFSETQRNKGNFPGRFSGRQFSNSRSEMNVSTLELGDSALYLCASSLADYSRETQYFGPGTRLLVL.

CDR3 region: CASSLPSDTQYF. As DNA, the CDR3 is TGTGCCAGCAGCCTTCCGTCAGATACGCAGTATTTT. This chain joins TRBV7-3 and TRBJ2-3; D is unclear. CDR3 size: 12 residues. Between the trimmed V and J ends, which lost 5 bases and 4 bases, there was a span of 7 bases. Germline V CDR1 and CDR2: SGHTA, FQGTGA.

This clone occurred a few times. The chain couples TRBV2 to TRBJ1-6, with D hard to call. CDR3 length: 13 amino acids. The V end was cut by 1 base, the J end by 9 bases, with 7 bases between. CDR1 and CDR2 from the germline V gene are SNHLY and FYNNEI. The CDR3, as DNA: TGTGCCAGCAGTGAAGACGGGGTTTCACCCCTCCACTTT. Residues: CASSEDGVSPLHF.